The following is a TCR beta chain sequence with its context. The source of the sample is a study of T cell responses to AZD1222 COVID-19 vaccine. Only in-frame clones appear in the TCRdb table, and some are missing; sequencing was by immunoSEQ multiplex PCR. The data contain about 69,000 clones, 80% of them seen just once; the ten biggest clones take up around 15%. The CDR3 has 12 residues. V was pared by 3 bases and J by 4 bases, with 10 bases between. CDR1 DFQATT and CDR2 SNEGSKA come from the germline V gene (reference sequence). The source material was peripheral blood, sampled 28 days after the second AZD1222 dose. The V gene is TRBV20-1, the J gene TRBJ2-7; perhaps TRBD2 as D (6 bases). This receptor was obtained from an adult who received the AZD1222 COVID-19 vaccine. The CDR3 coding sequence is TGCAGTGCTAGTAGTGGGGGGTACGAGCAGTACTTC. Encoded protein: CSASSGGYEQYF.